The 11 T cell receptor beta chains presented below share a single source sample, sequenced in a study of blood T cells in healthy people across ages. A second PCR, run for roughly 7 to 11 cycles, used a sample-barcoded 5' primer plus a J-beta primer mix. In TCRdb, the 5' RACE reads were re-called with MiXCR into one record per CDR3 protein. The sample lists around 600,000 distinct CDR3 sequences, 40% to 50% occurring once. Sequencing was done on a sample of blood. All receptors come from a man older than 75 in good health.

The chain is built from TRBV5-4 and TRBJ2-1; TRBD1 aligns across 7 bases. The CDR3 runs 12 residues. Germline V gene sequence: CDR1 SGHNT, CDR2 YYREEE (reference sequence). Trimming removed 5 bases from V and 9 bases from J; junction bases left unmatched: 5. CDR3 protein: CASRSRDSEQFF. The CDR3 bases are TGTGCCAGCAGGAGCCGGGACAGTGAGCAGTTCTTC.

In its sample, this clonotype was seen a few times. This chain joins TRBV7-9 and TRBJ2-6; D not certain. The CDR3 sequence is 15 residues long. The germline V gene has CDR1 SEHNR and CDR2 FQNEAQ (reference sequence). The V end was cut by 0 bases, the J end by 2 bases, with 5 bases between. The CDR3 reads CASSLAVAGANVLTF. The CDR3 nucleotides are TGTGCCAGCAGCTTAGCAGTAGCTGGGGCCAACGTCCTGACTTTC.

This chain connects TRBV6-2 or TRBV6-3 to TRBJ2-1, with 8 bases identical to TRBD2. From germline, CDR1 is MNHEY and CDR2 SVGEGT. After removal of 8 bases from V and 0 bases from J, the junction contained 24 bases not matched to a gene. The CDR3 runs to 21 residues. Here the CDR3 DNA reads TGTGCCAGCGCCCACCTCCTCGTAACTTCTAGCGGGCGGCGCTCCTACAATGAGCAGTTCTTC. Protein sequence: CASAHLLVTSSGRRSYNEQFF.

As for this clonotype: A much larger clone differs from this one at a single base, so this may be a read error. The V call is TRBV6-5, the J call TRBJ2-1, with D tentatively TRBD1 (6 bases). The assigned J gene may be wrong: the sequence end matches TRBJ2-7 better. Germline lookup yields CDR1 MNHEY and CDR2 SVGAGI. This CDR3 has 14 amino acids. CDR3 sequence: CASSNRDTYNEQYF. CDR3 in DNA: TGTGCCAGCAGCAATAGGGACACCTACAATGAGCAGTACTTC.

The chain's CDR3 is CATSNGFSYNEQFF. CDR3 bases: TGTGCCACCAGCAACGGTTTCTCCTACAATGAGCAGTTCTTC. This chain links TRBV15 with TRBJ2-1, with D unclear. Trimming cost V 4 bases and J 0 bases, with 7 bases left between them. Germline V gives CDR1 LNHNV, CDR2 YYDKDF (reference sequence). CDR3 length equals 14 residues.

The CDR3: CASTDSIIGETQYF. The CDR3 DNA follows: TGTGCCAGCACAGACTCAATCATAGGAGAGACCCAGTACTTC. J is TRBJ2-5 and V is TRBV3-1; D unclear. CDR3 length: 14 residues. Trimming took 7 bases from V and 4 from J, leaving 16 bases between them. CDR1 and CDR2 (germline): LGHDT, YNNKEL (reference sequence).

The chain recombines TRBV7-2 with TRBJ2-1; TRBD2 matches 8 bases. This CDR3 has 15 amino acids. The ends lost 4 bases at V and 9 bases at J; junction bases unmatched: 11. Germline V gene lookup returns CDR1 SGHTA and CDR2 FQGNSA. The DNA of the CDR3 is TGTGCCAGCAGCTCCGTGGGACTAGTGGTTCCTGAGCAGTTCTTC. Residues: CASSSVGLVVPEQFF.

The chain carries TRBV20-1 and TRBJ1-5; D is undetermined. This CDR3 has 14 residues. CDR1 is DFQATT, CDR2 SNEGSKA, per germline (reference sequence). V lost 2 bases, J lost 0 bases, and 8 bases lay in between. Written as DNA, the CDR3 is TGCAGTGCTAGAAGCGGGGTTAGCAATCAGCCCCAGCATTTT. Its translation: CSARSGVSNQPQHF.

This clonotype was counted between two and nine times. The V and J genes are TRBV29-1 and TRBJ2-5; D is ambiguous. Germline V gives CDR1 SQVTM, CDR2 ANQGSEA. This CDR3 spans 12 amino acids. V was trimmed by 6 bases and J by 0 bases, leaving 8 bases between them. Written as DNA, the CDR3 is TGCAGCGTGCGGAAGAACCAAGAGACCCAGTACTTC. Amino acids: CSVRKNQETQYF.

The J gene is TRBJ2-7, the V gene TRBV28; D possibly corresponds to TRBD2 (6 bases). Trimming took 7 bases from V and 3 from J, leaving 22 bases between them. The CDR3 consists of 16 residues. CDR1 is MDHEN and CDR2 is SYDVKM in the germline V gene. The CDR3 reads CASTPAGTVLDYEQYF. DNA for the CDR3: TGTGCCAGCACCCCGGCGGGAACCGTCCTCGACTACGAGCAGTACTTC.

The chain recombines TRBV20-1 with TRBJ1-2, with D perhaps matching TRBD1 (5 bases). The CDR3 consists of 16 residues. Germline V CDR1 and CDR2: DFQATT, SNEGSKA (reference sequence). The V end was cut by 6 bases, the J end by 3 bases, with 23 bases between. The CDR3 DNA follows: TGCAGTGCCATATCCGCCGCGGGGCGCCGGGACTATGGCTACACCTTC. Translated, it gives CSAISAAGRRDYGYTF.